Below, 23 T cell receptor beta chains from the same sample are listed, as sequenced in a study of blood T cell repertoires in COVID-19. Sequencing used immunoSEQ multiplex PCR; TCRdb keeps in-frame clones, though not all of them. The table lists hundreds of thousands of clones, approximately 90% of them singletons. Sequencing was done on a sample of peripheral blood. The receptor source for this set is a man in his sixties with COVID-19, enrolled during active disease.

This rearrangement joins TRBV24-1 to TRBJ2-1; D perhaps matches TRBD1 (5 bases). Trimming took 0 bases from V and 9 from J, leaving 8 bases between them. CDR1 and CDR2 (germline): KGHDR, SFDVKD. This CDR3 is built from 13 residues. The CDR3 loop is CATSDLKRGEQFF. In DNA form, the CDR3 reads TGTGCCACCAGTGATTTGAAAAGGGGTGAGCAGTTCTTC.

The rearrangement joins TRBV5-1 to TRBJ2-1; D is unresolved. Germline lookup yields CDR1 SGHRS and CDR2 YFSETQ. Trimming left V 5 bases short and J 1 base short, with 16 bases between. This CDR3 contains 16 residues. This CDR3 reads CASSSQALLSYNEQFF. Here the CDR3 DNA reads TGCGCCAGCAGTTCCCAGGCTTTGCTATCCTACAATGAGCAGTTCTTC.

With respect to this clone: The identical CDR3 is also encoded by other nucleotide sequences in the sample. V is TRBV18 and J is TRBJ2-7; D gene uncertain. Germline CDR1 reads KGHSH; CDR2 reads LQKENI. The V end was cut by 3 bases, the J end by 0 bases, with 3 bases between. The CDR3 consists of 12 residues. As DNA, the CDR3 is TGTGCCAGCTCACCGAGCTCCTACGAGCAGTACTTC. Residues: CASSPSSYEQYF.

This sequence joins TRBV3-1 (or the pseudogene TRBV3-2) and TRBJ1-2; D possibly corresponds to TRBD1 (5 bases). The germline V gene encodes CDR1 LGHDT and CDR2 YNNKEL (reference sequence). The V end lost 0 bases, the J end lost 5 bases, and 10 bases lay between the germline ends. The CDR3 is made up of 14 amino acids. Written as DNA, the CDR3 is TGTGCCAGCAGCCAAGATCTGACAGATTATGGCTACACCTTC. It yields the protein CASSQDLTDYGYTF.

The V gene is TRBV20-1, the J gene TRBJ2-1, with D perhaps TRBD2 (5 bases). The V gene's germline CDR1 is DFQATT and CDR2 SNEGSKA (reference sequence). This CDR3 is 14 amino acids long. Trimming removed 3 bases from V and 1 base from J, with 10 bases in between. In DNA form, the CDR3 reads TGCAGTGCTAGTCCGCGGGTATCCTACAATGAGCAGTTCTTC. It yields the protein CSASPRVSYNEQFF.

V usage is TRBV7-9 and J usage is TRBJ1-2; 7 nucleotides match TRBD1. The CDR3 sequence is 18 residues long. Germline V gene sequence: CDR1 SEHNR, CDR2 FQNEAQ (reference sequence). V lost 5 bases and J lost 4; bases outside the gene matches: 19. CDR3 nucleotides: TGTGCCAGCAGCCCGACCGTGGCCGACAGGGAAGTACCCTATGGCTACACCTTC. It is translated as CASSPTVADREVPYGYTF.

Comments on this clone: Other nucleotide sequences from this sample produce the same CDR3. The V call is TRBV19, the J call TRBJ2-1; 11 nucleotides align to TRBD2. The CDR3 consists of 15 residues. The junction had 4 bases not matched to a gene; V was cut back by 5 bases and J by 4 bases. From germline, CDR1 is LNHDA and CDR2 SQIVND (reference sequence). The CDR3 nucleotides are TGTGCCAGTAGTCGAACTAGCGGGGGTTACAATGAGCAGTTCTTC. This encodes CASSRTSGGYNEQFF.

This chain uses TRBV7-2 with TRBJ2-7; D gene uncertain. The CDR3 extends over 13 amino acids. The V and J ends lost 5 bases and 3 bases respectively, with 11 bases between them. Germline assignment: CDR1 SGHTA and CDR2 FQGNSA. CDR3 DNA sequence: TGTGCCAGCAGCCCGCGTTTCCACTACGAGCAGTACTTC. Amino acids: CASSPRFHYEQYF.

The genes are TRBV2 and TRBJ1-6, with a weak D call TRBD1 (5 bases). The V end lost 3 bases, the J end lost 7 bases, and 13 bases lay between the germline ends. This CDR3 comprises 15 residues. The germline gives CDR1 SNHLY, CDR2 FYNNEI. CDR3 bases: TGTGCCAGCAGTGATTCCAGGGTGGTAAATTCACCCCTCCACTTT. It encodes CASSDSRVVNSPLHF.

The genes are TRBV6-5 and TRBJ2-3; the D is unclear. V lost 7 bases, J lost 1 base, and 9 bases lay in between. CDR3 length equals 13 residues. Germline CDR1 MNHEY, CDR2 SVGAGI. The chain's CDR3 is CASTEKRTDTQYF. As DNA, the CDR3 is TGTGCCAGCACCGAAAAGCGCACAGATACGCAGTATTTT.

The CDR3 DNA reads as TGTGCCAGCAGTCGAGGGGGCCTCTATGGCTACACCTTC. Encoded protein: CASSRGGLYGYTF. The J gene is TRBJ1-2, the V gene TRBV11-2; 7 bases agree with TRBD1. CDR3 length equals 13 residues. CDR1 is SGHAT, CDR2 FQNNGV, per germline. J gave up 4 bases and V 6 bases, and 5 bases lay outside the gene matches.

J is TRBJ2-1 and V is TRBV10-3; no firm D call. The CDR3 totals 14 residues. Trimming left V 4 bases short and J 1 base short, with 8 bases between. In germline, CDR1 is ENHRY, CDR2 SYGVKD. The CDR3: CAISVGGSYNEQFF. The DNA of the CDR3 is TGTGCCATCAGTGTCGGTGGTTCCTACAATGAGCAGTTCTTC.

The sample holds one count of this clone. The chain uses TRBV19 and TRBJ2-1, with TRBD2 matching 11 bases. Germline loops: CDR1 LNHDA, CDR2 SQIVND (reference sequence). This CDR3 is 15 amino acids long. V shed 3 bases, J shed 2 bases, and the junction held 0 bases outside the gene matches. The DNA of the CDR3 is TGTGCCAGTAGTATGGGACTAGCGGCCTACAATGAGCAGTTCTTC. This encodes CASSMGLAAYNEQFF.

The chain combines TRBV11-3 with TRBJ2-5, with D uncertain. CDR1 is SGHNT, CDR2 YENEEA, per germline. This CDR3 is built from 13 residues. The V end was cut by 2 bases, the J end by 5 bases, with 9 bases between. CDR3 DNA: TGTGCCAGCAGCTTAAACAGTGGGGAGACCCAGTACTTC. Translated: CASSLNSGETQYF.

The genes are TRBV7-9 and TRBJ2-1; D perhaps matches TRBD2 (6 bases). Trimming left V 5 bases short and J 2 bases short, with 13 bases between. This CDR3 comprises 15 residues. Germline V CDR1 and CDR2: SEHNR, FQNEAQ (reference sequence). The CDR3 reads CASSLTAGTYNEQFF. The CDR3 DNA follows: TGTGCCAGCAGCCTCACGGCGGGAACCTACAATGAGCAGTTCTTC.

The CDR3 nucleotides read TGCAGTGCTAGATACGGCAATGAGCAGTTCTTC. Translation: CSARYGNEQFF. The chain couples TRBV20-1 to TRBJ2-1; D is undetermined. Germline CDR1 and CDR2: DFQATT and SNEGSKA (reference sequence). V was pared by 2 bases and J by 6 bases, with 5 bases between. CDR3 length: 11 amino acids.

The chain combines TRBV28 with TRBJ2-2, with D tentatively TRBD1 (6 bases). The V gene lost 6 bases and the J gene lost 5 bases, with 10 bases spanning the gap. Germline CDR1 is MDHEN and CDR2 is SYDVKM. There are 13 residues in the CDR3. The DNA of the CDR3 is TGTGCCAGCAGGGGCAGGGGTACCGGGGAGCTGTTTTTT. Amino acids: CASRGRGTGELFF. The variable domain in full, with the rest retrieved from reference TRBV28 and TRBJ2-2, is DVKVTQSSRYLVKRTGEKVFLECVQDMDHENMFWYRQDPGLGLRLIYFSYDVKMKEKGDIPEGYSVSREKKERFSLILESASTNQTSMYLCASRGRGTGELFFGEGSRLTVL.

The chain is built from TRBV3-1 (or the pseudogene TRBV3-2) and TRBJ2-7; 9 bases match TRBD2. V lost 7 bases, J lost 3 bases, and 4 bases stayed unmatched. This CDR3 has 13 amino acids. Germline V gene sequence: CDR1 LGHDT, CDR2 YNNKEL (reference sequence). CDR3: CASKRREGYEQYF. CDR3 coding DNA: TGTGCCAGCAAGCGGCGGGAGGGCTACGAGCAGTACTTC.

This clone was detected only once. This sequence joins TRBV10-3 and TRBJ2-7; 13 bases align to TRBD2. Germline CDR1 reads ENHRY; CDR2 reads SYGVKD. Trimming cost V 4 bases and J 3 bases; bases outside gene matches: 3. CDR3 length: 15 amino acids. CDR3 protein: CAISGGLAGNYEQYF. Written as DNA, the CDR3 is TGTGCCATCAGTGGGGGACTAGCGGGAAACTACGAGCAGTACTTC.

CDR3 DNA sequence: TGTGCCAGCAGTTTAGGGGGCGGACCATCCTACGAGCAGTACTTC. Amino acid sequence: CASSLGGGPSYEQYF. The chain couples TRBV28 to TRBJ2-7, with D maybe TRBD1 (6 bases). V dropped 2 bases and J dropped 1 base, with 12 bases sitting between them. The CDR3 loop spans 15 amino acids. Germline CDR1 reads MDHEN; CDR2 reads SYDVKM.

The V gene is TRBV7-2, the J gene TRBJ2-3; 10 bases agree with TRBD2. Trimming removed 4 bases from V and 6 bases from J; junction bases left unmatched: 19. The CDR3 is made up of 19 amino acids. From germline, CDR1 is SGHTA and CDR2 FQGNSA. CDR3 DNA sequence: TGTGCCAGCAGCTCGCCGTCCCGTCCGGCTAGCGGGAGTTGGGATACGCAGTATTTT. Translation gives CASSSPSRPASGSWDTQYF.

The DNA of the CDR3 is TGTGCCAGCAGCTCGGGACTTGGGAACACTGAAGCTTTCTTT. It codes for CASSSGLGNTEAFF. The rearrangement joins TRBV7-8 to TRBJ1-1; a possible D gene is TRBD1 (5 bases). V lost 4 bases, J lost 1 base, and 10 bases lay in between. The CDR3 is 14 amino acids. Germline V gene sequence: CDR1 SGHVS, CDR2 FQNEAQ.

V gene TRBV29-1 combines with J gene TRBJ2-3, with 7 bases matching TRBD1. Trimming removed 3 bases from V and 2 bases from J; junction bases left unmatched: 8. The length of the CDR3 is 15 residues. Germline loops: CDR1 SQVTM, CDR2 ANQGSEA. DNA for the CDR3: TGCAGCGTTGATTCCCCCAGGGGGATCACAGATACGCAGTATTTT. It codes for CSVDSPRGITDTQYF.